This TCR beta chain was observed in a study of T cells in Graves' hyperthyroidism and ophthalmopathy. The TCR beta CDR3 regions underwent amplification using RNA transcripts as the source. The TCR CDR3 first-round RT-PCR relied on the HTBI primer set. TCRdb passed the multiplex PCR reads through MiXCR, listing each CDR3 protein once. Here the sample spans around 760,000 distinct CDR3 sequences, roughly 32% being singletons. V was trimmed by 2 bases and J by 0 bases, leaving 11 bases between them. Germline assignment: CDR1 MNHEY and CDR2 SVGAGI. This CDR3 is 17 amino acids long. V is TRBV6-5 and J is TRBJ2-6, with D perhaps TRBD1 (5 bases). The receptor was derived from a woman between 40 and 50 years old with Graves' hyperthyroidism. Sequenced: blood. The CDR3 sequence: CASSYTGYHSGANVLTF. DNA of the CDR3: TGTGCCAGCAGTTACACAGGATACCACTCTGGGGCCAACGTCCTGACTTTC.